This TCR beta chain stems from a study of blood T cell repertoires in COVID-19. Study overall: There were acute and convalescent COVID-19 samples, and they came from the United States, Italy and Spain. T cells, B-cell-depleted T cells, or PBMCs provided the cDNA or gDNA that served as material.

The V gene lost 7 bases and the J gene lost 9 bases, with 11 bases spanning the gap. The germline gives CDR1 SGHNT, CDR2 YYREEE (reference sequence). The CDR3 consists of 11 residues. Per the authors' pipeline: Estimation of nucleated cell counts was performed using reference gene primer amplification. Profiling relied on immunoSEQ multiplex PCR, and the TCRdb table lists in-frame clones only, not all of them. The D gene and trimming were derived from the DNA, and the V and J assignments and clone size from that table. The sample gives around 110,000 clones, approximately 84% of which show up once; 7.5% is in the top ten.

The sequence was obtained from an older man with active or convalescent COVID-19. Sequencing input: peripheral blood. J is TRBJ2-1 and V is TRBV5-4; a weak D match, TRBD2 (7 bases). DNA of the CDR3: TGTGCCAGCCGGGGGGCGGGTGAGCAGTTCTTC. Its translation is CASRGAGEQFF. The entire variable domain, with the rest obtained from reference TRBV5-4 and TRBJ2-1, is as follows: ETGVTQSPTHLIKTRGQQVTLRCSSQSGHNTVSWYQQALGQGPQFIFQYYREEENGRGNFPPRFSGLQFPNYSSELNVNALELDDSALYLCASRGAGEQFFGPGTRLTVL.